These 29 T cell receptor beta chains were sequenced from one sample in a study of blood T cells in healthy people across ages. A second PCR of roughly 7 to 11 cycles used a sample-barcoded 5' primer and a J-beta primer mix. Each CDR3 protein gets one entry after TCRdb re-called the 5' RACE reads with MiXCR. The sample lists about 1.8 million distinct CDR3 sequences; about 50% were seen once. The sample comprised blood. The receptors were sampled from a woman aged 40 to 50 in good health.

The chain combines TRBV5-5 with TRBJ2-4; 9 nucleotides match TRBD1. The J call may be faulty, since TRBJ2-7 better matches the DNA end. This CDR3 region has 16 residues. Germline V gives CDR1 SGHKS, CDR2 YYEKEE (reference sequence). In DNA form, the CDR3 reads TGTGCCAGCAGCTTGGCAACCGGGACAGGGTCTAACGAGCAGTACTTC. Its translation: CASSLATGTGSNEQYF.

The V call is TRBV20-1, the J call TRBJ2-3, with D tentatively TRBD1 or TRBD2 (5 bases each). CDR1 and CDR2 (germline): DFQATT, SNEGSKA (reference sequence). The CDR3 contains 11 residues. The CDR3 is CSQRGPDTQYF. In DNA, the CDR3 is TGCAGCCAACGGGGACCAGATACGCAGTATTTT.

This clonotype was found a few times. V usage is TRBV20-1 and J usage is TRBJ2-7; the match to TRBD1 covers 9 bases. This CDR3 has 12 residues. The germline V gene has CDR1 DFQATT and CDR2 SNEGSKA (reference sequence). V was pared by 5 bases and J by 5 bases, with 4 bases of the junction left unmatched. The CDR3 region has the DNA TGCAGTGCTGCCGGGACAGGGAACGAGCAGTACTTC. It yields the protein CSAAGTGNEQYF.

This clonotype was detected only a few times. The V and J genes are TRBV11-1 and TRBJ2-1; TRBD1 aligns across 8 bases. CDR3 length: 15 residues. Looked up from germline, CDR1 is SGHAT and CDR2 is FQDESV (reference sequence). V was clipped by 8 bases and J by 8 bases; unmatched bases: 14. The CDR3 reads CASRIGQGVIHEQFF. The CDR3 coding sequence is TGTGCCAGCCGCATAGGACAGGGTGTAATTCATGAGCAGTTCTTC.

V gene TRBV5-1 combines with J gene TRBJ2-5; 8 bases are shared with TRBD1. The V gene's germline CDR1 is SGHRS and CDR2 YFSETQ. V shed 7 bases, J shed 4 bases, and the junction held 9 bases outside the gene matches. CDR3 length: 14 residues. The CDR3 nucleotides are TGCGCCAGCCTAGACAGGGGCAGAGGAGAGACCCAGTACTTC. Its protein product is CASLDRGRGETQYF.

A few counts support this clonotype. CDR3 DNA sequence: TGTGCCAACCGGTCCTCTGGGGCCAACGTCCTGACTTTC. Translation: CANRSSGANVLTF. The chain has TRBV12-3 or TRBV12-4 and TRBJ2-6; D call uncertain. The V end lost 10 bases, the J end lost 0 bases, and 7 bases lay between the germline ends. This CDR3 region has 13 residues.

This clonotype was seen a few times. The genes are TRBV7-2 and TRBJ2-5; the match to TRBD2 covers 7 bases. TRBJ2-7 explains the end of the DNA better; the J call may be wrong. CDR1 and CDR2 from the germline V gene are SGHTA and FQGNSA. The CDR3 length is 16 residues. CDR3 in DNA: TGTGCCAGCAGCTTAGTTTCCAGCGGGGTAAAGAACGAGCAGTACTTC. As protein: CASSLVSSGVKNEQYF.

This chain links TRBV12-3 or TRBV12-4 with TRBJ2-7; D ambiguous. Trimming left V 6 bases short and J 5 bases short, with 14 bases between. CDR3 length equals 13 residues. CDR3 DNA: TGTGCCAGCAGGGGTGGTAGTGGCCACGAGCAGTACTTC. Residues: CASRGGSGHEQYF.

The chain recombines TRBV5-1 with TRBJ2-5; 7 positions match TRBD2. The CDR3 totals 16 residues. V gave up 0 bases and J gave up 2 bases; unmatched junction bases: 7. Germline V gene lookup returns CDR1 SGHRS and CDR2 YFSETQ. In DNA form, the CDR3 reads TGCGCCAGCAGCTTGGGTCTGGGACTACAACAAGAGACCCAGTACTTC. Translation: CASSLGLGLQQETQYF. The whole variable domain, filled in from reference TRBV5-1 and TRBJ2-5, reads KAGVTQTPRYLIKTRGQQVTLSCSPISGHRSVSWYQQTPGQGLQFLFEYFSETQRNKGNFPGRFSGRQFSNSRSEMNVSTLELGDSALYLCASSLGLGLQQETQYFGPGTRLLVL.

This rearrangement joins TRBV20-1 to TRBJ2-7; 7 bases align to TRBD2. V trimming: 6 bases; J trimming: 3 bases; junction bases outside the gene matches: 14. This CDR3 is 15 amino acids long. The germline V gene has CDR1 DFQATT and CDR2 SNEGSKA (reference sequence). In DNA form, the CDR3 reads TGCAGTGCCCTAGGGAGGGCGCAGGGAAGCTACGAGCAGTACTTC. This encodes CSALGRAQGSYEQYF.

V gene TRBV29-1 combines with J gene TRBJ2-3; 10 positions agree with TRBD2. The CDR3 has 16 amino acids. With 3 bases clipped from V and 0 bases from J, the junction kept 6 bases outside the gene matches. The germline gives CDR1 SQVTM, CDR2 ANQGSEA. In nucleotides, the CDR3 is TGCAGCGTTGATCCTAGCGGGGGCATAAGCACAGATACGCAGTATTTT. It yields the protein CSVDPSGGISTDTQYF.

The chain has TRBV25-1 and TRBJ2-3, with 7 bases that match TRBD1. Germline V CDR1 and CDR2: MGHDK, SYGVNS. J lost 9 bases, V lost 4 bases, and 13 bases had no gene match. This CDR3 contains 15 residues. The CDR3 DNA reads TGTGCCAGCAGTGGACGGGACAGCCGGGGAATAACGCAGTATTTT. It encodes CASSGRDSRGITQYF.

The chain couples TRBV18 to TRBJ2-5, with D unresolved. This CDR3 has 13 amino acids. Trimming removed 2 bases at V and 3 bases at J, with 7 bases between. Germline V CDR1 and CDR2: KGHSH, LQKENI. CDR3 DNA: TGTGCCAGCTCACCATCCTCCAAAGAGACCCAGTACTTC. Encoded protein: CASSPSSKETQYF.

CDR3 sequence reads: CASNSQGRSTDTQYF. DNA for the CDR3: TGTGCCAGCAATTCCCAGGGCCGCTCCACAGATACGCAGTATTTT. The rearrangement joins TRBV6-2 or TRBV6-3 to TRBJ2-3, with a possible D match to TRBD1 (5 bases). Germline CDR1 is MNHEY and CDR2 is SVGEGT. The CDR3 spans 15 residues. V was clipped by 7 bases and J by 2 bases, with 16 bases between them.

For the CDR3, the DNA is TGTGCCAGTACGGGACAGGGAGAGCAAGAGACCCAGTACTTC. Translating it yields CASTGQGEQETQYF. The rearrangement uses TRBV25-1 and TRBJ2-5; TRBD1 matches 9 bases. This CDR3 has 14 residues. V dropped 9 bases and J dropped 2; count of bases not matched to a gene: 7. Germline V CDR1 and CDR2: MGHDK, SYGVNS.

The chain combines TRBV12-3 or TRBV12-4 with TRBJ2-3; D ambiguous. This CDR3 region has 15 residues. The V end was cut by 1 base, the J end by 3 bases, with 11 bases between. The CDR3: CASSLGIRITDTQYF. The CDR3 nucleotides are TGTGCCAGCAGTTTAGGGATCCGTATAACAGATACGCAGTATTTT.

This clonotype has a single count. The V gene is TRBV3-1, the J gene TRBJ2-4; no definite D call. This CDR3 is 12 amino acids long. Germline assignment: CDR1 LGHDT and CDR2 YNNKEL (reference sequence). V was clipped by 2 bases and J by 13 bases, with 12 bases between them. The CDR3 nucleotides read TGTGCCAGCAGCCAATCGGGCGGTTCCCAGTACTTC. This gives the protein CASSQSGGSQYF.

CDR3 protein: CASSLASGLVRTQYF. Written as DNA, the CDR3 is TGTGCCAGCAGCTTAGCCTCCGGGCTCGTGAGGACCCAGTACTTC. The genes are TRBV7-9 and TRBJ2-7; D is ambiguous. The closer fit of TRBJ2-5 to the DNA end suggests the J call may be wrong. Germline CDR1 SEHNR, CDR2 FQNEAQ (reference sequence). The CDR3 is 15 amino acids.

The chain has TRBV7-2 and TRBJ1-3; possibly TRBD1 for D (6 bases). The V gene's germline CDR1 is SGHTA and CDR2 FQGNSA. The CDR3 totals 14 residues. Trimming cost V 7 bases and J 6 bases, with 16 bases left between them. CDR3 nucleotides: TGTGCCAGCAACCCTGGGGGGGCTCAAAACACCATATATTTT. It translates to CASNPGGAQNTIYF.

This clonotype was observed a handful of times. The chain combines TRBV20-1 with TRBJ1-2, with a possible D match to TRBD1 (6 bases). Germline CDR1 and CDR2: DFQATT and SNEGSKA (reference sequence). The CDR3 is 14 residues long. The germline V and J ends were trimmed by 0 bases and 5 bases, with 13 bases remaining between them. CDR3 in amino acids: CSARDWTVNYGYTF. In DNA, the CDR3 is TGCAGTGCTAGAGATTGGACAGTCAATTATGGCTACACCTTC.

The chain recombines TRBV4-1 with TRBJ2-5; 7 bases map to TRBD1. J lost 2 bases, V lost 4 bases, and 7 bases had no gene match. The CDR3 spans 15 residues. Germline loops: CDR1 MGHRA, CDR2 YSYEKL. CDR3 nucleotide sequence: TGCGCCAGCAGCCGGGGGACAGTGATTCAAGAGACCCAGTACTTC. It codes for CASSRGTVIQETQYF.

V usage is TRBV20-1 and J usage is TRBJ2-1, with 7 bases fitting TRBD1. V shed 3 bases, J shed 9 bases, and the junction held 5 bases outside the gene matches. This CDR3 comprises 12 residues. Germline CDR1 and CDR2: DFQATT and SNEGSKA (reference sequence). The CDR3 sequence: CSARLGGGEQFF. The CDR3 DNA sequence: TGCAGTGCTAGGCTAGGGGGCGGTGAGCAGTTCTTC.

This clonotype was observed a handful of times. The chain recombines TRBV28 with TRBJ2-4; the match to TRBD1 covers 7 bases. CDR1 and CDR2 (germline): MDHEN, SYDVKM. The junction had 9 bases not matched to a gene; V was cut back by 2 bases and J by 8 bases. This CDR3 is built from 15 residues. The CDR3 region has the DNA TGTGCCAGCAGTTTAGTAGGGACAGTTAAGGACATTCAGTACTTC. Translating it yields CASSLVGTVKDIQYF.

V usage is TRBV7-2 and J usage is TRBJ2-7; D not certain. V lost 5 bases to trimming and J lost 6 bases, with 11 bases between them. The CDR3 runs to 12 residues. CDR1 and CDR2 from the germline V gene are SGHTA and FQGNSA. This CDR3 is CASSIDTSEQYF. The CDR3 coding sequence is TGTGCCAGCAGCATCGACACCTCCGAGCAGTACTTC. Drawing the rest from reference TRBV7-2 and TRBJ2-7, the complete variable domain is GAGVSQSPSNKVTEKGKDVELRCDPISGHTALYWYRQSLGQGLEFLIYFQGNSAPDKSGLPSDRFSAERTGGSVSTLTIQRTQQEDSAVYLCASSIDTSEQYFGPGTRLTVT.

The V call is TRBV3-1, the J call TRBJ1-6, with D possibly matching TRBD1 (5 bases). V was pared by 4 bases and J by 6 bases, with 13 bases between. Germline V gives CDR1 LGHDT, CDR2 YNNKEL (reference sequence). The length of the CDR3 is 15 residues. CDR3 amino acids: CASSPRQRINSPLHF. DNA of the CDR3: TGTGCCAGCAGCCCCAGACAGCGAATTAATTCACCCCTCCACTTT.

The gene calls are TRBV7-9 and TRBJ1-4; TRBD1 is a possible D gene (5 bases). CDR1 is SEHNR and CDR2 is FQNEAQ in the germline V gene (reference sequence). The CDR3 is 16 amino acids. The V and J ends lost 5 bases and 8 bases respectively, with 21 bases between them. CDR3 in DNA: TGTGCCAGCAGCCCCAACCGAAAGGGGTTTGGAGAAAAACTGTTTTTT. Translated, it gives CASSPNRKGFGEKLFF. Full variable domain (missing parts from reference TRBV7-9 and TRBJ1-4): DTGVSQNPRHKITKRGQNVTFRCDPISEHNRLYWYRQTLGQGPEFLTYFQNEAQLEKSRLLSDRFSAERPKGSFSTLEIQRTEQGDSAMYLCASSPNRKGFGEKLFFGSGTQLSVL.

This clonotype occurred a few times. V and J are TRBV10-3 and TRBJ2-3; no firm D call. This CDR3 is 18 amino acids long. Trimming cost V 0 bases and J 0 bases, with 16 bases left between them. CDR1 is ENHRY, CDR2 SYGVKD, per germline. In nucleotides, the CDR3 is TGTGCCATCAGTGAGTCTATGGCCTTACCTGAGAGCACAGATACGCAGTATTTT. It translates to CAISESMALPESTDTQYF.

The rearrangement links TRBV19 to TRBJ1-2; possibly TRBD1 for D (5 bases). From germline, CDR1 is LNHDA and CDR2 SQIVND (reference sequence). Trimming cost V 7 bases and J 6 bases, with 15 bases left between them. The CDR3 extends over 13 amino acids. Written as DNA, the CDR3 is TGTGCCAGTACCGACCACCAGGGTAATGGCTACACCTTC. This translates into CASTDHQGNGYTF.

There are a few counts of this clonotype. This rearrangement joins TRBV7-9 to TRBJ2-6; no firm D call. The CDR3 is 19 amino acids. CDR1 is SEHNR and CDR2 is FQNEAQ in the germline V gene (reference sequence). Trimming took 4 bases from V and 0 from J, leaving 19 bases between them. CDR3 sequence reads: CASSSPLGLLPSGANVLTF. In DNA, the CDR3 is TGTGCCAGCAGCTCCCCCTTGGGCCTACTCCCCTCTGGGGCCAACGTCCTGACTTTC.